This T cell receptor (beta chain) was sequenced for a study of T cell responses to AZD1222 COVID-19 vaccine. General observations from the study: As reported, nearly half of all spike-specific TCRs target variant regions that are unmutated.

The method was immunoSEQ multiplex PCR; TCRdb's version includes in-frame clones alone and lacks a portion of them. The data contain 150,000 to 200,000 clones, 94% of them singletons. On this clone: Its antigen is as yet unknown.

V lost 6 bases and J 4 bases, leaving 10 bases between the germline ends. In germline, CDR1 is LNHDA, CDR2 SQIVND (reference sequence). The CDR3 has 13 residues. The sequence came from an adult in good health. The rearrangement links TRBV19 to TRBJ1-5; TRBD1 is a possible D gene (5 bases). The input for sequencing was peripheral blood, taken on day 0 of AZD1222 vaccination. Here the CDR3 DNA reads TGTGCCAGTAGCCCTGACAGAAATCAGCCCCAGCATTTT. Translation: CASSPDRNQPQHF.